The 15 T cell receptor beta chains below were found in one sample sequenced in a study of CD8+ T cells in alopecia areata. Following extraction, RNA underwent reverse transcription to cDNA, which served as the sequencing template. Method: immunoSEQ multiplex PCR; TCRdb's copy keeps in-frame clones and lacks some. The sample presents approximately 300,000 clones, none singletons. Using CD4, CD8alpha, NKG2D, NKG2ACE and other markers, pooled cutaneous lymph node cells were sorted. The sequenced sample was CD4+ T cells sorted from a lymph node. The receptor source for this set is a C3H/HeJ mouse with alopecia areata. The strain is characterized by the MHC haplotype H2-k.

Concerning this clone: The gene names given are mouse names. The read ends 4 residues before the CDR3 terminus; that terminus is restored from the germline J gene. Other DNA sequences in this specimen translate into the identical CDR3. The genes are TRBV5 and TRBJ2-5; the match to TRBD1 covers 11 bases. This CDR3 is 15 amino acids long. From germline, CDR1 is LGHNA and CDR2 YNLKQL (reference sequence). The CDR3 region is CASSPRTGGADTQYF. CDR3 bases read: TGTGCCAGCAGCCCCCGGACAGGGGGCGCGGAC.

This clone was counted between two and nine times. Gene names denote mouse genes. The read finishes 4 residues shy of the CDR3 end, and the germline J gene is used to complete it. V and J are TRBV5 and TRBJ1-1; no definite D call. CDR1 LGHNA and CDR2 YNLKQL come from the germline V gene (reference sequence). This CDR3 contains 14 residues. V was pared by 1 base and J by 3 bases, with 9 bases between. This chain's CDR3 is CASSQGVADTEVFF. The CDR3 bases that were read are TGTGCCAGCAGCCAAGGGGTGGCGGACACA.

This clone turned up a few times. The germline and genes are mouse ones. The read ends 4 residues early relative to the CDR3; the germline J gene fills the gap. The rearrangement uses TRBV13-1 and TRBJ2-3; 8 bases are a match to TRBD2. CDR1 is NSHNY and CDR2 is SYGAGN in the germline V gene. This CDR3 region has 14 residues. The J segment lost 2 bases and the V segment lost 5 bases, leaving 4 bases of the junction unmatched. The DNA read from the CDR3 is TGTGCCAGCAGGAAACTGGGGGCTGCAGAA. It is translated as CASRKLGAAE. The CDR3 reads in full as CASRKLGAAETLYF.

A word on this clone: Mouse germline and gene names are used. The read finishes 4 residues shy of the CDR3 end, and the germline J gene is used to complete it. The chain links TRBV5 to TRBJ2-3, with 10 bases lining up with TRBD2. This CDR3 spans 17 amino acids. V lost 0 bases to trimming and J lost 1 base; unmatched junction nucleotides: 4. The germline gives CDR1 LGHNA, CDR2 YNLKQL (reference sequence). Partial CDR3 DNA: TGTGCCAGCAGCCAAGATGCTGGGGGGGCTGGTGCAGAA. This gives the protein CASSQDAGGAGAE. The whole CDR3 reads CASSQDAGGAGAETLYF.

Points on this clone: The genes are named according to mouse. The read comes to an end 4 residues before the CDR3 does, leaving the germline J gene to fill in the end. The chain couples TRBV31 to TRBJ1-2; D not resolved. The CDR3 sequence is 12 residues long. V was cut by 5 bases and J by 3 bases, with 10 bases left in between. The germline V gene has CDR1 GKSSPN and CDR2 SITVG. The CDR3 sequence: CAWDDTHSDYTF. Incomplete CDR3 DNA: TGTGCCTGGGATGACACCCACTCC.

This clone was picked up a small number of times. Gene names follow the mouse nomenclature. The CDR3 is cut off 4 residues early in the read; its end comes from the germline J gene. V gene TRBV19 combines with J gene TRBJ2-7; 8 nucleotides match TRBD2. The germline V gene encodes CDR1 FNHDT and CDR2 SITEND (reference sequence). The CDR3 has 13 amino acids. The CDR3 is CASSIWGDYEQYF. The CDR3 DNA, read in part, is TGTGCCAGCAGTATCTGGGGGGATTAT.

About this clone itself: These gene names are mouse names. The read halts 4 residues ahead of the CDR3 end, with the missing end drawn from the germline J gene. The rearrangement joins TRBV3 to TRBJ2-4; 9 nucleotides match TRBD2. Germline V gives CDR1 SNHLY, CDR2 FYNGKV (reference sequence). V lost 2 bases to trimming and J lost 0 bases; unmatched junction nucleotides: 3. The CDR3 consists of 16 residues. Here the CDR3 reads CASSLPGGGSQNTLYF. The CDR3 DNA, read in part, is TGTGCCAGCAGCTTACCTGGGGGGGGTAGTCAAAAC.

This clone was detected a few times. Gene names and germline refer to mouse. The read terminates 4 residues before the CDR3 end, so the remaining end is supplied by the germline J gene. The chain uses TRBV1 and TRBJ1-1, with D possibly being TRBD1 (5 bases). Germline lookup yields CDR1 NSQYPW and CDR2 LRSPGD (reference sequence). The CDR3 covers 15 residues. V dropped 0 bases and J dropped 4 bases, with 12 bases sitting between them. The CDR3 here is CTCSADPGKGTEVFF. Partial CDR3 DNA: TGCACCTGCAGTGCAGATCCAGGGAAGGGCACA.

This clone was found a few times. Mouse names are used for the genes. Read sequence stops 4 residues before the CDR3 end, and the germline J gene provides the missing end. The gene calls are TRBV24 and TRBJ2-2; 7 bases match TRBD1. Germline CDR1 KGHTA, CDR2 FRNEEI. This CDR3 is built from 15 residues. The trim removed 4 bases at V and 2 bases at J, leaving 4 bases unmatched. The CDR3 DNA, read in part, is TGTGCCAGCAGTCCGCCGGGACAGAACACCGGG. The encoded protein is CASSPPGQNTG. The complete CDR3 sequence is CASSPPGQNTGQLYF.

This clone was counted a few times. Gene names and germline match the mouse. The read terminates 4 residues ahead of where the CDR3 ends, so the germline J gene completes it. The J gene is TRBJ2-4, the V gene TRBV13-1; 8 bases agree with TRBD2. The length of the CDR3 is 15 residues. Germline values: CDR1 NSHNY, CDR2 SYGAGN. The CDR3 DNA, read in part, is TGTGCCAGCAGTGATAGCTGGGGGGCGGAAAAC. Translated, it gives CASSDSWGAEN. The whole CDR3 protein reads CASSDSWGAENTLYF.

This clone was counted between two and nine times. All gene names here are mouse names. The CDR3 is cut off 4 residues early in the read; its end comes from the germline J gene. The chain couples TRBV31 to TRBJ1-2; TRBD1 might be the D (5 bases). Germline-derived CDR1 and CDR2 are GKSSPN and SITVG. V was pared by 1 base and J by 3 bases, with 6 bases between. This CDR3 has 12 residues. The CDR3 spells CAWSRGDSDYTF. The sequenced part of the CDR3 DNA is TGTGCCTGGAGTCGGGGGGACTCC. The variable domain in full, completed from reference TRBV31 and TRBJ1-2, reads AQTIHQWPVAEIKAVGSPLSLGCTIKGKSSPNLYWYWQATGGTLQQLFYSITVGQVESVVQLNLSASRPKDDQFILSTEKLLLSHSGFYLCAWSRGDSDYTFGSGTRLLVI.

Comment on this clone: These gene names are mouse names. The read terminates 3 residues before the CDR3 end, so the remaining end is supplied by the germline J gene. V and J are TRBV31 and TRBJ1-6; TRBD1 aligns across 8 bases. TRBJ1-6 is an ORF; its function is uncertain. Germline CDR1 is GKSSPN and CDR2 is SITVG. V shed 5 bases, J shed 0 bases, and the junction held 3 bases outside the gene matches. This CDR3 is 15 amino acids long. CDR3 in amino acids: CAWRDRTSYNSPLYF. The sequenced CDR3 bases are TGTGCCTGGCGGGACAGGACTTCCTATAATTCGCCC.

On this clone: Mouse gene names apply. The observed sequence ends 3 residues before the CDR3 terminus, with the missing tail filled in from the germline J gene. The chain links TRBV13-1 to TRBJ1-6, with D tentatively TRBD1 (5 bases). TRBJ1-6 falls under the ORF class, with uncertain function. Trimming left V 5 bases short and J 6 bases short, with 12 bases between. Germline V CDR1 and CDR2: NSHNY, SYGAGN. The CDR3 length is 14 residues. The DNA read from the CDR3 is TGTGCCAGCAGCCGCAGGGAAAGTAATTCGCCC. Its translation: CASSRRESNSP. The full CDR3 protein is CASSRRESNSPLYF.

Points on this clone: Genes and germline come from the mouse. CDR3 sequence: CASSETGTASAETLYF. CDR3 bases read: TGTGCCAGCAGTGAGACCGGGACAGCTAGTGCAGAA. The chain joins TRBV13-1 to TRBJ2-3, with 7 bases that match TRBD1. Sequencing ends 4 residues short of the CDR3 end; the germline J gene provides the rest. Looked up from germline, CDR1 is NSHNY and CDR2 is SYGAGN. J lost 0 bases, V lost 2 bases, and 6 bases had no gene match. This CDR3 has 16 residues.

This clone turned up a few times. Gene names are mouse gene names. The CDR3 goes on 4 residues after the read ends, and that part is filled in from the germline J gene. This rearrangement joins TRBV19 to TRBJ1-1, with D possibly TRBD1 on 6 matching bases. Trimming left V 4 bases short and J 4 bases short, with 11 bases between. The germline CDR1 and CDR2 sequences are FNHDT and SITEND (reference sequence). CDR3 size: 13 residues. The CDR3 region is CASSPTGTTEVFF. CDR3 bases read: TGTGCCAGCAGTCCTACAGGGACCACA.